These T cell receptor beta chains were read from a single sample in a study of CXCR3-negative and CXCR3-positive naive CD8 T cells. TCRdb re-called the 5' RACE reads and shows each CDR3 protein once, DNA omitted. The sample data list about 84,000 distinct CDR3 sequences. Input material: naive CXCR3+ CD8+ T cells from blood. Receptors were obtained from a human donor in good health. Some clones in this sample may be carry-over from other donors' samples. CDR3s include the opening cysteine and the closing phenylalanine or tryptophan.

TRBV3-1	TRBJ2-7	CASSQGPGEGNEQYF
TRBV7-2	TRBJ2-5	CASSSGLVETQYF
TRBV28	TRBJ1-1	CASNDHRGQAFF
TRBV6-5	TRBJ2-1	CASRGAQGALPLGYNEQFF
TRBV3-1	TRBJ2-1	CASSPTAPLFNEQFF
TRBV13	TRBJ2-7	CASSQGGRGSYEQYF
TRBV5-5	TRBJ2-1	CASSFLQGYEQFF
TRBV7-9	TRBJ2-5	CASSFGSGQETQYF
TRBV5-5	TRBJ2-5	CASSLPGSQETQYF
TRBV9	TRBJ2-7	CASSVGRGDEQYF
TRBV7-8	TRBJ1-1	CASSPWTYRTGGTNEAFF
TRBV28	TRBJ2-3	CASLYSESDTQYF
TRBV12-3/TRBV12-4	TRBJ2-3	CASSSPHGLAGVKSSTDTQYF
TRBV10-1	TRBJ2-7	CASTVPLDQTHEQYF
TRBV24-1	TRBJ2-1	CATSDFAGVDEQFF
TRBV7-8	TRBJ2-7	CASSVNTGSSYEQYF
TRBV29-1	TRBJ2-2	CSVEEYANTGELFF
TRBV27	TRBJ1-1	CASSLLGENTEAFF
TRBV13	TRBJ1-6	CASSTTGEFSPLHF